This entry concerns a single TCR beta chain. There is no known antigen for this receptor. A junction boundary mismatches the germline segment, possibly from a read error. Without any cell sorting, total RNA and DNA were co-extracted from about 20-30 mg of bulk tissue using the AllPrep DNA/RNA mini kit. Surgical resection was performed in China between 2015 and early 2016 on about 5 patients with histopathologically diagnosed primary liver carcinoma. Patients had chronic HBV infection and were treatment-naive at sampling. Each tumor was sampled at five spatially separated regions: the tumor centre plus the superior, inferior, left-lateral and right-lateral poles. More than 75% viable tumor cells were found by histology in every tumor sample. Fresh tumor and adjacent tissue pieces were bisected; one half was stored in RNAlater at -80°C, the other sent for histology. Starting from approximately 500 ng total RNA, TCRbeta-specific cDNA was produced by reverse transcription with a constant-region primer and ProtoScript II reverse transcriptase. Construction of the TCRbeta libraries relied on three nested rounds of multiplex PCR, following a slightly modified ARM-PCR procedure. Each of the first two PCR rounds ran for about 10 cycles and used multiplex TRBV1-TRBV30 forward primers together with a Cbeta reverse primer. Sample barcodes and Illumina adapters were attached in a final 25-cycle PCR using Deep VentR polymerase. Before sequencing, amplicons of 200-500 bp were purified from gel using a QIAquick gel extraction kit. TCRbeta amplicons were sequenced on an Illumina HiSeq 2500 with 250-bp paired-end reads. The original pipeline was this. Reads were quality-trimmed with Trimmomatic v0.33, and paired reads were merged with FLASH v1.2.11 to recover full CDR3 sequences. V, D and J germline segments were assigned to the rearranged TCRbeta sequences using MiGEC v1.2.1b. Clonotype statistics, along with Shannon-Wiener diversity indices, were calculated using VDJtools v1.0.0. To reduce sampling bias, subsequent analyses other than the diversity analysis used only the 250 most abundant clonotypes in each sample. In TCRdb, the public reads were trimmed at Q25 with fastp and aligned with MiXCR, with productive beta chains retained. Every CDR3 protein is listed once, alongside the most common genes and DNA of its rows. These V and J calls rely on TCRdb rather than the paper's analysis. The sample table lists approximately 190,000 distinct CDR3 sequences, around four fifths of them with a count of one. The ten largest clonotypes hold less than 20% of the sample.

This sample stems from a study of tumor-infiltrating lymphocytes in primary liver carcinoma (dated 2017 in TCRdb). For the study in its entirety: The five patients, three men and two women aged 30 to 69 years, had hepatocellular carcinoma (four) or combined HCC and intrahepatic cholangiocarcinoma (one). A total of approximately 35 specimens from 5 patients, comprising some 25 tumor regions, 5 adjacent noncancerous liver tissues and 5 peripheral blood samples, were covered by TCRbeta repertoire sequencing. To link TCRbeta repertoire diversity with the local molecular phenotype, the roughly 27 tumor region samples were profiled using Agilent mRNA microarrays. The five patients had tumors staged T1-T3 N0M0, with maximum diameters ranging from about 4.2 to 10 cm. Each sample produced about 3.5 to 8 million productive TCRbeta reads, and read depth showed no significant difference between tissue types. TCRbeta repertoire sequencing, expression microarrays and whole-exome sequencing were combined in the study across five regions of each liver tumor, with adjacent normal tissue and blood also included. Reproducibility between technical replicate repertoires was high, with correlation coefficients above 0.95 and mean shared-clone rates roughly 0.91. Overall results and qualifications from the work: With just four to six patients in the study, the authors point out that the findings should be validated in a larger study. Only about 7.5-25% of top clones were present in all five regions of a tumor, suggesting spatial heterogeneity of tumor-infiltrating T cells. Pairs of tumor regions showed greater repertoire overlap (mean around 35%) than tumor-adjacent pairs (roughly 17%) or tumor-blood pairs (around 15%), which is consistent with antigen-driven expansion. Only the TCR beta chain was sequenced, which likely underestimates true repertoire diversity because unpaired alpha chains were not captured. Compared with blood, tumors had a significantly larger share of the repertoire taken up by the top 250 clones (p = 0.039). Comparison of CD4+ and CD8+ T cell repertoires was precluded by the use of bulk unsorted samples.

The CDR3 runs 18 amino acids, cysteine and phenylalanine included. Only CDR3 DNA is held: 54 bases, read in frame from base 1. In the germline V gene, CDR1 corresponds to MGHRA and CDR2 to YSYEKL. Sequences were obtained from tumor tissue from primary liver carcinoma. The sequence is built from TRBV4-1 and TRBJ2-6; 9 junctional bases match TRBD1. This TCR was recovered from a man aged 35 to 55 with primary liver carcinoma and hepatitis B virus infection. CDR3 sequence: CAGSQPGQGVGGTNVLTF. The nucleotide sequence is TGCGCCGGCAGTCAACCGGGACAGGGTGTCGGAGGGACCAACGTCCTGACTTTC.